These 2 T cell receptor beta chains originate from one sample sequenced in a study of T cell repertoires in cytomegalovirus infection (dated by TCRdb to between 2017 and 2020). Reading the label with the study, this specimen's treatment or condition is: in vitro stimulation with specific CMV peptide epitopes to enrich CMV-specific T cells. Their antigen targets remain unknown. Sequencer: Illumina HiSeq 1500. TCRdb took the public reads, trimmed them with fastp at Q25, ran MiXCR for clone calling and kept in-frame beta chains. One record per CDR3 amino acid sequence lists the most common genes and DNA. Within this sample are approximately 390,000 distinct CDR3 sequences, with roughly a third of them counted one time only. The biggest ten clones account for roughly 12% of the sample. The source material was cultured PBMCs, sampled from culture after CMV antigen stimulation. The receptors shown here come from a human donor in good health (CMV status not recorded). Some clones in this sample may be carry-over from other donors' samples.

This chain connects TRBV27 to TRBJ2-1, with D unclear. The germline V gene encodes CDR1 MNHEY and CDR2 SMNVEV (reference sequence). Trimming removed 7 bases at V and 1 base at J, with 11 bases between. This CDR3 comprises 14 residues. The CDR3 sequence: CASKTPASYNEQFF. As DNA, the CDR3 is TGTGCCAGCAAAACCCCCGCGTCCTACAATGAGCAGTTCTTC.

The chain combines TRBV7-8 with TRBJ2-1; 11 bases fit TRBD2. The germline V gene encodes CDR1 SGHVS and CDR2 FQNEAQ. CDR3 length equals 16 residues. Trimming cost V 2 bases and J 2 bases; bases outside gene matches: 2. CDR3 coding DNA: TGTGCCAGCAGCTTACTAGCGGGAGGAGCCTACAATGAGCAGTTCTTC. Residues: CASSLLAGGAYNEQFF.